What follows are 26 T cell receptor beta chains derived from one specimen sequenced in a study of cytomegalovirus exposure and HLA in healthy donors. Use of 60 Vbeta and 13 Jbeta primers characterized the PCR. The method was immunoSEQ multiplex PCR; TCRdb's version includes in-frame clones alone and lacks a portion of them. This sample yields 150,000 to 200,000 clones, of which over 65% are seen a single time; 1.4% belongs to the top ten. The sequenced material came from PBMCs. These receptor sequences come from a woman in her twenties or thirties in good health and CMV-seropositive.

This rearrangement joins TRBV21-1 to TRBJ2-5; the DNA was not used to check the table's D call, TRBD2. TRBV21-1 is termed a pseudogene. There are 15 residues in the CDR3. The CDR3 loop reads CASSSRLAVQETQYF. The DNA for the CDR3 is TGTGCCAGCAGCTCTCGACTAGCGGTACAAGAGACCCAGTACTTC.

The chain carries TRBV9 and TRBJ2-1; D may be TRBD2 (5 bases). The V end was cut by 3 bases, the J end by 7 bases, with 11 bases between. The CDR3 extends over 13 amino acids. Germline-derived CDR1 and CDR2 are SGDLS and YYNGEE. The CDR3 nucleotides read TGTGCCAGCAGCGCCCCCCCGGGGAATGAGCAGTTCTTC. It yields the protein CASSAPPGNEQFF. The full variable domain, in which reference TRBV9 and TRBJ2-1 provide the parts outside the CDR3, is DSGVTQTPKHLITATGQRVTLRCSPRSGDLSVYWYQQSLDQGLQFLIQYYNGEERAKGNILERFSAQQFPDLHSELNLSSLELGDSALYFCASSAPPGNEQFFGPGTRLTVL.

The chain is built from TRBV28 and TRBJ1-1, with 8 bases that match TRBD1. V lost 5 bases, J lost 11 bases, and 7 bases stayed unmatched. The CDR3 covers 12 residues. Germline V CDR1 and CDR2: MDHEN, SYDVKM. The CDR3 sequence: CASSQRQGRAFF. CDR3 DNA: TGTGCCAGCAGTCAACGACAGGGGAGGGCTTTCTTT. Using reference TRBV28 and TRBJ1-1 for the parts outside the CDR3, the full variable domain is DVKVTQSSRYLVKRTGEKVFLECVQDMDHENMFWYRQDPGLGLRLIYFSYDVKMKEKGDIPEGYSVSREKKERFSLILESASTNQTSMYLCASSQRQGRAFFGQGTRLTVV.

This clone appeared a single time. The genes are TRBV27 and TRBJ2-7; a weak D match, TRBD2 (6 bases). The CDR3 consists of 14 residues. V lost 5 bases, J lost 3 bases, and 14 bases lay in between. Germline CDR1 reads MNHEY; CDR2 reads SMNVEV (reference sequence). CDR3 sequence: CASSEGLVHYEQYF. DNA of the CDR3: TGTGCCAGCAGTGAGGGACTGGTCCACTACGAGCAGTACTTC.

Only a few counts were recorded for this clone. V gene TRBV30 combines with J gene TRBJ2-4; 7 bases are shared with TRBD1. Germline-derived CDR1 and CDR2 are GTSNPN and SVGIG (reference sequence). Germline trimming cut 2 bases from V and 10 bases from J; bases unmatched to any gene: 5. The CDR3 is 12 residues long. CDR3 nucleotides: TGTGCCTGGAGTATGCAGGGGGAAATTCAGTACTTC. It encodes CAWSMQGEIQYF.

This chain links TRBV19 with TRBJ1-1; D unclear. The V and J ends lost 6 bases and 1 base respectively, with 18 bases between them. The germline gives CDR1 LNHDA, CDR2 SQIVND (reference sequence). The CDR3 is 16 amino acids. The CDR3 here is CASSASSTRKNTEAFF. CDR3 bases: TGTGCCAGTAGCGCTTCCTCGACCAGGAAGAACACTGAAGCTTTCTTT. The whole variable domain, filled in from reference TRBV19 and TRBJ1-1, reads DGGITQSPKYLFRKEGQNVTLSCEQNLNHDAMYWYRQDPGQGLRLIYYSQIVNDFQKGDIAEGYSVSREKKESFPLTVTSAQKNPTAFYLCASSASSTRKNTEAFFGQGTRLTVV.

V and J are TRBV7-2 and TRBJ2-3; 8 bases are a match to TRBD2. V shed 2 bases and J 2 bases; nucleotides not matched to a gene: 3. Germline V gives CDR1 SGHTA, CDR2 FQGNSA. The CDR3 loop spans 15 amino acids. The CDR3 DNA is TGTGCCAGCAGCTTACTAGCGGGTCTCACAGATACGCAGTATTTT. Encoded protein: CASSLLAGLTDTQYF.

V usage is TRBV30 and J usage is TRBJ2-1; TRBD2 is a possible D gene (6 bases). Germline lookup yields CDR1 GTSNPN and CDR2 SVGIG (reference sequence). Deletions cut 0 bases from V and 6 bases from J, with 18 bases between. CDR3 length equals 16 residues. The CDR3 nucleotides are TGTGCCTGGAGTGTACCGGGGGACCAATACCGCAATGAGCAGTTCTTC. As protein: CAWSVPGDQYRNEQFF. The full variable domain, in which reference TRBV30 and TRBJ2-1 provide the parts outside the CDR3, is SQTIHQWPATLVQPVGSPLSLECTVEGTSNPNLYWYRQAAGRGLQLLFYSVGIGQISSEVPQNLSASRPQDRQFILSSKKLLLSDSGFYLCAWSVPGDQYRNEQFFGPGTRLTVL.

This clone is labeled as medium-sized (0.01 to 0.1%). Different DNA sequences within this sample yield the same CDR3. This sequence joins TRBV28 and TRBJ2-1; tentatively, D is TRBD1 (6 bases). CDR1 is MDHEN, CDR2 SYDVKM, per germline. Trimming removed 5 bases from V and 4 bases from J, with 12 bases in between. The CDR3 contains 14 residues. The chain's CDR3 is CASSLEGDYNEQFF. CDR3 nucleotide sequence: TGTGCCAGCAGTCTTGAGGGGGATTACAATGAGCAGTTCTTC.

This clone was seen a handful of times. The V and J genes are TRBV2 and TRBJ2-4; TRBD2 is a possible D gene (6 bases). Germline V gives CDR1 SNHLY, CDR2 FYNNEI. CDR3 size: 12 residues. V was pared by 6 bases and J by 9 bases, with 12 bases between. The CDR3 DNA sequence: TGTGCCAGCAGGCCCCGGGGGAGCATTCAGTACTTC. It codes for CASRPRGSIQYF. Using reference TRBV2 and TRBJ2-4 for the parts outside the CDR3, the full variable domain is EPEVTQTPSHQVTQMGQEVILRCVPISNHLYFYWYRQILGQKVEFLVSFYNNEISEKSEIFDDQFSVERPDGSNFTLKIRSTKLEDSAMYFCASRPRGSIQYFGAGTRLSVL.

The rearrangement links TRBV2 to TRBJ2-7; maybe TRBD1 (6 bases). CDR3 length: 14 residues. Germline assignment: CDR1 SNHLY and CDR2 FYNNEI. Between the trimmed V and J ends, which lost 2 bases and 4 bases, there was a span of 12 bases. In DNA, the CDR3 is TGTGCCAGCAGTGAACTGGGGGCGGCGTACGAGCAGTACTTC. This encodes CASSELGAAYEQYF.

This clone was counted between two and nine times. The rearrangement uses TRBV25-1 and TRBJ2-1; unclear D gene. Trimming cost V 5 bases and J 1 base, with 12 bases left between them. The germline V gene encodes CDR1 MGHDK and CDR2 SYGVNS. The CDR3 runs 15 residues. The CDR3 bases are TGTGCCAGCAGTCCTGAGGTAGCTTCCTACAATGAGCAGTTCTTC. This encodes CASSPEVASYNEQFF.

Here the CDR3 DNA reads TGTGCCAGCAGCTTGGGACAGGCGAACTCTGGGGCCAACGTCCTGACTTTC. Protein sequence: CASSLGQANSGANVLTF. The chain combines TRBV5-4 with TRBJ2-6; possible D gene TRBD1, 6 bases. Germline CDR1 is SGHNT and CDR2 is YYREEE (reference sequence). V lost 0 bases, J lost 0 bases, and 10 bases lay in between. The CDR3 is made up of 17 amino acids.

The chain employs TRBV14 and TRBJ1-1; possible D gene TRBD1, 6 bases. The V end was cut by 0 bases, the J end by 0 bases, with 11 bases between. CDR3 length: 16 amino acids. In germline, CDR1 is SGHDN, CDR2 FVKESK. The DNA of the CDR3 is TGTGCCAGCAGCCAAGATAGAGGGGGAATGAACACTGAAGCTTTCTTT. Translated, it gives CASSQDRGGMNTEAFF.

This chain uses TRBV5-4 with TRBJ2-1, with a weak D call TRBD2 (5 bases). This CDR3 region has 15 residues. CDR1 and CDR2 (germline): SGHNT, YYREEE (reference sequence). With 2 bases removed from V and 9 bases from J, the gap between germline ends came to 18 bases. The CDR3 is CASSLRLEGKGEQFF. The CDR3 DNA reads as TGTGCCAGCAGCTTAAGGCTAGAGGGTAAGGGTGAGCAGTTCTTC.

This sequence joins TRBV4-3 and TRBJ1-2; TRBD1 matches 9 bases. J was trimmed by 0 bases and V by 4 bases; bases with no gene match: 3. This CDR3 has 15 residues. Germline V gene lookup returns CDR1 LGHNA and CDR2 YSLEER. The CDR3 DNA reads as TGCGCCAGCAGCCTGGGACAGGGAGCTAACTATGGCTACACCTTC. It codes for CASSLGQGANYGYTF.

This clone was counted only a few times. This chain connects TRBV9 to TRBJ1-1; 8 bases are a match to TRBD1. This CDR3 spans 14 amino acids. V shed 4 bases and J 4 bases; nucleotides not matched to a gene: 6. Germline lookup yields CDR1 SGDLS and CDR2 YYNGEE. The CDR3 nucleotides read TGTGCCAGCAGCCCTTTTACAGGGGGCACTGAAGCTTTCTTT. It encodes CASSPFTGGTEAFF.

The chain combines TRBV7-2 with TRBJ2-5; 7 nucleotides match TRBD2. Per germline, CDR1 SGHTA and CDR2 FQGNSA. Trimming at V came to 2 bases and at J to 4 bases, leaving 7 bases not matched to a gene. CDR3 length: 15 amino acids. CDR3 sequence reads: CASSLISGVRETQYF. CDR3 nucleotides: TGTGCCAGCAGCTTAATAAGCGGGGTGCGAGAGACCCAGTACTTC. The variable domain in full, with the rest retrieved from reference TRBV7-2 and TRBJ2-5, is GAGVSQSPSNKVTEKGKDVELRCDPISGHTALYWYRQSLGQGLEFLIYFQGNSAPDKSGLPSDRFSAERTGGSVSTLTIQRTQQEDSAVYLCASSLISGVRETQYFGPGTRLLVL.

The chain links TRBV2 to TRBJ2-4, with TRBD2 matching 7 bases. The CDR3 sequence is 16 residues long. V dropped 3 bases and J dropped 3; count of bases not matched to a gene: 8. Germline V gene sequence: CDR1 SNHLY, CDR2 FYNNEI. CDR3: CASSDAGVVGKNIQYF. The CDR3 coding sequence is TGTGCCAGCAGTGACGCGGGAGTCGTGGGCAAAAACATTCAGTACTTC.

V gene TRBV5-1 combines with J gene TRBJ2-5, with TRBD1 matching 10 bases. CDR3 length equals 15 residues. Germline V lookup: CDR1 SGHRS, CDR2 YFSETQ. Unmatched junction bases numbered 8, after V lost 4 bases and J lost 5 bases. The CDR3: CASSTMDRGAETQYF. The CDR3 region has the DNA TGCGCCAGCAGCACTATGGACAGGGGGGCGGAGACCCAGTACTTC.

This CDR3 is CASSTGTGEYYGYTF. The CDR3 DNA sequence: TGTGCCAGCAGCACCGGGACAGGGGAATACTATGGCTACACCTTC. J is TRBJ1-2 and V is TRBV11-2, with 10 bases fitting TRBD1. Trimming took 5 bases from V and 3 from J; bases not matched to a gene: 6. This CDR3 spans 15 amino acids. Germline CDR1 and CDR2: SGHAT and FQNNGV.

A remark on this clone: One end of the junction is discordant with germline, which a read error may explain. This chain connects TRBV6-1 to TRBJ2-1; the match to TRBD1 covers 11 bases. CDR1 is MNHNS, CDR2 SASEGT, per germline. The CDR3 is 14 amino acids. CDR3 protein: CTSTEGTGGNEQFF. The CDR3 DNA is TGTACCAGCACCGAGGGGACAGGGGGCAATGAGCAGTTCTTC.

J is TRBJ1-1 and V is TRBV6-4, with 7 nucleotides matching TRBD1. There are 16 residues in the CDR3. The germline gives CDR1 MRHNA, CDR2 SNTAGT. After removal of 3 bases from V and 0 bases from J, the junction contained 7 bases not matched to a gene. CDR3 DNA sequence: TGTGCCAGCAGTGAAAGGGAAAGGGGGCTGAACACTGAAGCTTTCTTT. Translated: CASSERERGLNTEAFF.

The chain uses TRBV18 and TRBJ2-7; TRBD1 aligns across 7 bases. The V segment lost 4 bases and the J segment 2 bases; nucleotides outside the gene matches: 8. The CDR3 consists of 15 residues. Germline V lookup: CDR1 KGHSH, CDR2 LQKENI. The CDR3 DNA reads as TGTGCCAGCTCACTCTCGGACGGACAGGCCTACGAGCAGTACTTC. Residues: CASSLSDGQAYEQYF.

This clone turned up a few times. The gene calls are TRBV9 and TRBJ2-1; D unclear. The CDR3 consists of 15 residues. V was pared by 0 bases and J by 5 bases, with 12 bases between. Looked up from germline, CDR1 is SGDLS and CDR2 is YYNGEE. CDR3 protein: CASSVGSAPDNEQFF. Here the CDR3 DNA reads TGTGCCAGCAGCGTAGGCAGCGCACCCGACAATGAGCAGTTCTTC.

The V and J genes are TRBV11-3 and TRBJ2-1; the D is unclear. Trimming took 8 bases from V and 4 from J, leaving 6 bases between them. CDR1 is SGHNT, CDR2 YENEEA, per germline. The CDR3 has 11 residues. The CDR3 reads CASAAYNEQFF. In DNA, the CDR3 is TGTGCCAGCGCGGCTTACAATGAGCAGTTCTTC.